This T cell receptor (beta chain) was identified during a study of blood T cell repertoires in COVID-19. As for the study in general: There were acute and convalescent COVID-19 samples, and they came from the United States, Italy and Spain.

This CDR3 spans 19 amino acids. In germline, CDR1 is SGDLS, CDR2 YYNGEE. J gave up 7 bases and V 4 bases, and 21 bases lay outside the gene matches. This clone appeared a single time. Authors' data handling: Using reference gene primer amplification, nucleated cell counts were estimated. The repertoire was sequenced with immunoSEQ multiplex PCR; TCRdb's copy has only in-frame clones and lacks some. From that table come the V and J calls and clone size; the DNA was used to work out D and trimming. The sample holds over 250,000 clones, 86% seen once. Cohorts were based on clinical histories the participants reported.

The TCR comes from a woman under 30 who had recovered from COVID-19. The sequencing input was PBMCs or T cells enriched from blood (not recorded which). The chain joins TRBV9 to TRBJ2-1; 9 bases are a match to TRBD2. CDR3: CASSQPLSVTSGEYNEQFF. The CDR3 nucleotides read TGTGCCAGCAGCCAACCCCTATCGGTGACTAGCGGCGAGTATAATGAGCAGTTCTTC.